Following are 13 T cell receptor beta chains from one sample sequenced in a study of blood T cell repertoires in COVID-19. Using immunoSEQ multiplex PCR, the repertoire was profiled, and TCRdb retains in-frame clones only, with some absent. The sample records over 450,000 clones, 85% to 90% being singletons. Sequenced material: peripheral blood. The receptors were gathered from a woman aged 50 to 65 with COVID-19, enrolled during active disease.

CDR3 DNA: TGTGCCAGCAGTTACGCCATAGCGGGGGGTAGAGAGACCCAGTACTTC. Its translation: CASSYAIAGGRETQYF. The gene calls are TRBV6-5 and TRBJ2-5; 10 bases agree with TRBD2. CDR1 and CDR2 from the germline V gene are MNHEY and SVGAGI. Trimming cost V 2 bases and J 4 bases; bases outside gene matches: 7. This CDR3 has 16 amino acids.

The chain joins TRBV9 to TRBJ1-1, with 7 nucleotides matching TRBD1. J was trimmed by 4 bases and V by 4 bases; bases with no gene match: 4. CDR1 and CDR2 from the germline V gene are SGDLS and YYNGEE. The CDR3 spans 13 residues. The CDR3 here is CASSRGQATEAFF. CDR3 nucleotide sequence: TGTGCCAGCAGCCGCGGACAGGCCACTGAAGCTTTCTTT.

The V call is TRBV3-1 (or the pseudogene TRBV3-2), the J call TRBJ2-2; D is perhaps TRBD2 (6 bases). V lost 1 base, J lost 6 bases, and 15 bases lay in between. This CDR3 comprises 16 residues. Per the germline V gene, CDR1 is LGHDT and CDR2 is YNNKEL (reference sequence). CDR3 bases: TGTGCCAGCAGCCAAGCGTCGGGGGTTTTTGCCGGGGAGCTGTTTTTT. Amino acid sequence: CASSQASGVFAGELFF.

The rearrangement joins TRBV5-1 to TRBJ2-1; 7 positions match TRBD1. Germline loops: CDR1 SGHRS, CDR2 YFSETQ. The CDR3 length is 14 residues. V lost 0 bases to trimming and J lost 8 bases; unmatched junction nucleotides: 5. The CDR3 here is CASSLGDQGDEQFF. CDR3 DNA sequence: TGCGCCAGCAGCTTGGGGGACCAGGGGGATGAGCAGTTCTTC.

This chain uses TRBV6-5 with TRBJ1-3, with 9 bases aligning to TRBD1. From germline, CDR1 is MNHEY and CDR2 SVGAGI. V lost 10 bases and J lost 4; bases outside the gene matches: 8. The CDR3 has 14 amino acids. The CDR3 spells CATWDREEGNTIYF. The DNA of the CDR3 is TGTGCCACCTGGGACAGGGAGGAGGGAAACACCATATATTTT.

There are a few counts of this clone. This chain uses TRBV28 with TRBJ1-5; the match to TRBD1 covers 7 bases. CDR3 length: 13 residues. V shed 3 bases and J 6 bases; nucleotides not matched to a gene: 2. Germline CDR1 reads MDHEN; CDR2 reads SYDVKM. DNA for the CDR3: TGTGCCAGCAGTTTTAGGGGGCCTCAGCCCCAGCATTTT. Translating it yields CASSFRGPQPQHF.

V and J are TRBV2 and TRBJ2-3; D is uncertain. This CDR3 contains 11 residues. CDR1 and CDR2 (germline): SNHLY, FYNNEI. The V end was cut by 3 bases, the J end by 14 bases, with 12 bases between. The CDR3 spells CASSEALLWYF. The DNA for the CDR3 is TGTGCCAGCAGTGAGGCCCTCCTGTGGTATTTT.

CDR3 DNA: TGTGCCAGCATTCGGGGGACCAATAACTATGGCTACACCTTC. Its translation: CASIRGTNNYGYTF. This chain connects TRBV2 to TRBJ1-2; perhaps TRBD1 as D (5 bases). CDR3 size: 14 residues. Germline V gene lookup returns CDR1 SNHLY and CDR2 FYNNEI. V shed 7 bases and J shed 1 base, with 13 bases lying between them.

This clone was picked up one time. The rearrangement links TRBV24-1 to TRBJ1-2; TRBD1 is a possible D gene (5 bases). Germline CDR1 reads KGHDR; CDR2 reads SFDVKD. CDR3 length: 13 amino acids. Trimming stripped 1 base from V and 5 bases from J, with 7 bases between. CDR3 bases: TGTGCCACCAGTGATTTCGGGGGTTATGGCTACACCTTC. Translated: CATSDFGGYGYTF.

The genes are TRBV6-1 and TRBJ2-2, with D tentatively TRBD2 (5 bases). Trimming pared 2 bases from V and 6 bases from J, leaving 19 bases between. The CDR3 length is 17 residues. CDR1 MNHNS and CDR2 SASEGT come from the germline V gene. CDR3 sequence: CASSEKRARGWPGELFF. For the CDR3, the DNA is TGTGCCAGCAGTGAAAAGAGGGCGAGAGGGTGGCCCGGGGAGCTGTTTTTT.

The chain is built from TRBV3-1 (or the pseudogene TRBV3-2) and TRBJ2-5, with 7 bases aligning to TRBD1. The V gene's germline CDR1 is LGHDT and CDR2 YNNKEL (reference sequence). The V and J ends lost 3 bases and 2 bases, in that order; junction bases with no gene match: 9. CDR3 length equals 16 residues. Written as DNA, the CDR3 is TGTGCCAGCAGCCACCCTTTTTCGGACAGGCAAGAGACCCAGTACTTC. It yields the protein CASSHPFSDRQETQYF.

The chain joins TRBV5-1 to TRBJ2-7, with TRBD2 matching over 7 bases. This CDR3 contains 12 residues. CDR1 and CDR2 from the germline V gene are SGHRS and YFSETQ. The V and J ends lost 7 bases and 6 bases, in that order; junction bases with no gene match: 7. The CDR3 region has the DNA TGCGCCAGCGGCGAACCGGGGGGCGAGCAGTACTTC. Residues: CASGEPGGEQYF. The full variable domain, in which reference TRBV5-1 and TRBJ2-7 provide the parts outside the CDR3, is KAGVTQTPRYLIKTRGQQVTLSCSPISGHRSVSWYQQTPGQGLQFLFEYFSETQRNKGNFPGRFSGRQFSNSRSEMNVSTLELGDSALYLCASGEPGGEQYFGPGTRLTVT.

The gene calls are TRBV4-1 and TRBJ2-3, with 7 nucleotides matching TRBD2. From germline, CDR1 is MGHRA and CDR2 YSYEKL. CDR3 length: 15 amino acids. The ends lost 3 bases at V and 1 base at J; junction bases unmatched: 4. Here the CDR3 DNA reads TGCGCCAGCAGCCAGCTGGGACTACGCACAGATACGCAGTATTTT. Its translation: CASSQLGLRTDTQYF.